This T cell receptor (beta chain) was profiled in a study of cytomegalovirus exposure and HLA in healthy donors. As for the study in general: Ancestry clustering placed 70% to 85% of approximately 420 genotyped donors in the Caucasian-associated cluster.

Study outcomes and limitations: Later analysis showed most CMV-associated TCR beta chains appearing HLA-restricted. Using the classifier, cytomegalovirus status was reportedly diagnosed with high specificity and sensitivity.

Concerning this clone itself: Its antigen remains unidentified.

Trimming at V came to 2 bases and at J to 9 bases, leaving 13 bases not matched to a gene. The CDR3 is made up of 17 amino acids. Germline V gene data show CDR1 as MGHDK and CDR2 as SYGVNS. The PCR ran on 60 Vbeta and 13 Jbeta primers. The repertoire was sequenced with immunoSEQ multiplex PCR; TCRdb's copy has only in-frame clones and lacks some. Found here are 100,000 to 150,000 clones, 70% to 80% of them singletons; the top ten hold roughly 3.5%. The source of this sequence is a middle-aged man in good health and CMV-seronegative. This chain connects TRBV25-1 to TRBJ1-6, with 7 bases identical to TRBD1. The specimen was PBMCs. DNA of the CDR3: TGTGCCAGCAGTGAAACCGGTACAGGGGTTTTTGGTTCACCCCTCCACTTT. Amino acids: CASSETGTGVFGSPLHF.